This is a list of T cell receptor beta chains from one sample in a study of T cell changes during pregnancy in multiple sclerosis. Profiling relied on immunoSEQ multiplex PCR, and the TCRdb table lists in-frame clones only, not all of them. The sample holds around 50,000 clones, roughly 90% seen once. The specimen was peripheral blood, collected in the first trimester of pregnancy. The source is a female donor with multiple sclerosis, enrolled in a pregnancy study. Each CDR3 is given with its conserved first and last residue. D genes are given only for firm matches. Part of the rows lack a size; the others show once, few, many or a class for expanded clones.

>TRBJ1-5|NA|16|TRBD1|TRBV19
CASKVRGQGRDQPQHF
TGTGCCAGTAAGGTTAGAGGACAGGGGCGTGATCAGCCCCAGCATTTT
>TRBJ1-1|NA|14|NA|TRBV4-3
CASSQRWRVSEAFF
TGCGCCAGCAGCCAACGTTGGCGGGTCTCTGAAGCTTTCTTT
>TRBJ2-3|once|16|TRBD2|TRBV7-9
CASSSPSGINTDTQYF
TGTGCCAGCAGCTCACCAAGCGGGATAAACACAGATACGCAGTATTTT
>TRBJ1-5|NA|15|NA|TRBV5-6
CASSLGGGSNQPQHF
TGTGCCAGCAGCTTGGGGGGGGGAAGCAATCAGCCCCAGCATTTT
>TRBJ2-5|once|14|NA|TRBV19
CASSSADTQETQYF
TGTGCCAGTAGTAGTGCGGATACCCAAGAGACCCAGTACTTC
>TRBJ1-2|NA|19|TRBD1|TRBV28
CASSFSLGTGRGNMGGYTF
TGTGCCAGCAGTTTTTCTTTGGGGACAGGGAGGGGCAACATGGGTGGCTACACCTTC
>TRBJ1-4|NA|14|TRBD1|TRBV12-5
CASGLGQGNEKLFF
TGTGCTAGTGGTTTGGGACAGGGTAATGAAAAACTGTTTTTT
>TRBJ2-3|NA|14|NA|TRBV27
CASSDSTTTDTQYF
TGTGCCAGCAGCGACTCAACAACCACAGATACGCAGTATTTT
>TRBJ1-3|few|16|TRBD1|TRBV6-1
CASSVYRGSSGNTIYF
TGTGCCAGCAGTGTGTACAGGGGCAGCTCTGGAAACACCATATATTTT
>TRBJ1-4|NA|17|TRBD1|TRBV4-2
CASSQDLGTGAGEKLFF
TGTGCCAGCAGCCAAGATTTAGGGACAGGGGCGGGTGAAAAACTGTTTTTT
>TRBJ1-6|NA|16|TRBD1|TRBV2
CASSATRAGGNSPLHF
TGTGCCAGCAGCGCTACCCGGGCAGGGGGCAACTCACCCCTCCACTTT
>TRBJ1-1|NA|12|NA|TRBV19
CASEGGFTEAFF
TGTGCCTCAGAGGGAGGGTTTACTGAAGCTTTCTTT
>TRBJ2-7|NA|13|TRBD1|TRBV14
CASSPQGVHEQYF
TGTGCCAGCAGTCCTCAGGGGGTCCACGAGCAGTACTTC
>TRBJ1-6|NA|14|TRBD1|TRBV30
CAWGTGTESSPLHF
TGTGCCTGGGGGACCGGGACAGAAAGTTCACCCCTCCACTTT
>TRBJ2-3|once|14|TRBD2|TRBV27
CASSFLSGGDTQYF
TGTGCCAGCAGTTTTCTAAGCGGGGGAGATACGCAGTATTTT
>TRBJ2-3|NA|14|TRBD1|TRBV14
CASSPHDRADTQYF
TGTGCCAGCAGCCCCCATGACAGGGCAGATACGCAGTATTTT
>TRBJ2-7|NA|14|NA|TRBV28
CATGGPPDSYEQYF
TGTGCCACCGGGGGTCCCCCCGACTCCTACGAGCAGTACTTC
>TRBJ2-3|NA|15|NA|TRBV6-5
CASSYAGPQTDTQYF
TGTGCCAGCAGTTACGCGGGCCCTCAGACAGATACGCAGTATTTT
>TRBJ2-5|NA|15|NA|TRBV7-2
CASSLSPSTLETQYF
TGTGCCAGCAGCTTATCCCCCTCCACTTTAGAGACCCAGTACTTC
>TRBJ1-5|NA|17|NA|TRBV18
CASSPPRERYSNQPQHF
TGTGCCAGCTCACCACCCAGGGAACGGTATAGCAATCAGCCCCAGCATTTT
>TRBJ2-1|NA|15|TRBD2|TRBV2
CASSVGGDFYNEQFF
TGTGCCAGCAGTGTGGGAGGGGACTTTTACAATGAGCAGTTCTTC
>TRBJ1-1|NA|18|TRBD1|TRBV5-1
CASSLVLVGQGANTEAFF
TGCGCCAGCAGCTTGGTGCTCGTCGGACAGGGGGCGAACACTGAAGCTTTCTTT
>TRBJ2-7|once|13|NA|TRBV10-3
CAIGGTISYEQYF
TGTGCCATCGGGGGCACTATTTCCTACGAGCAGTACTTC
>TRBJ1-3|NA|16|NA|TRBV7-2
CASSRRQSSSGNTIYF
TGTGCCAGCAGCCGACGACAGTCCTCCTCTGGAAACACCATATATTTT
>TRBJ2-7|NA|15|NA|TRBV7-3
CASSLTRIPIYEQYF
TGTGCCAGCAGCTTAACGCGTATTCCCATTTACGAGCAGTACTTC
>TRBJ1-2|few|12|NA|TRBV5-4
CASGQDSYGYTF
TGTGCCAGCGGCCAGGACAGCTATGGCTACACCTTC
>TRBJ1-2|NA|11|NA|TRBV2
CASSGPPGYTF
TGTGCCAGCAGTGGTCCCCCGGGCTACACCTTC
>TRBJ1-6|NA|13|NA|TRBV18
CASSPGGNSPLHF
TGTGCCAGCTCACCCGGCGGTAATTCACCCCTCCACTTT
>TRBJ2-1|NA|12|NA|TRBV2
CASSGEYNEQFF
TGTGCCAGCAGTGGGGAGTACAATGAGCAGTTCTTC
>TRBJ1-1|NA|13|NA|TRBV9
CASSVEPTRLAFF
TGTGCCAGCAGCGTAGAACCCACGAGATTGGCTTTCTTT
>TRBJ2-3|NA|14|NA|TRBV5-1
CASSLGGGTDTQYF
TGCGCCAGCAGCCTCGGGGGAGGCACAGATACGCAGTATTTT
>TRBJ2-7|NA|16|NA|TRBV27
CASIPEGLQGSVEQYF
TGTGCCAGCATCCCCGAAGGACTACAGGGGTCGGTGGAGCAGTACTTC
>TRBJ1-2|once|12|NA|TRBV7-9
CASSLDNRVYTF
TGTGCCAGCAGCTTAGATAACAGGGTGTACACCTTC
>TRBJ2-5|NA|16|NA|TRBV4-3
CASSQDIGQGGETQYF
TGCGCCAGCAGCCAAGATATCGGACAGGGAGGGGAGACCCAGTACTTC
>TRBJ1-2|NA|15|TRBD1|TRBV30
CAWTPPDREAYGYTF
TGTGCCTGGACCCCCCCGGACAGGGAGGCCTATGGCTACACCTTC
>TRBJ1-1|NA|15|TRBD1|TRBV19
CASSIDPDRGHEAFF
TGTGCCAGTAGTATAGATCCCGACAGGGGCCATGAAGCTTTCTTT
>TRBJ2-7|NA|14|NA|TRBV5-1
CASSLTPGSYEQYF
TGCGCCAGCAGCTTGACGCCGGGTTCCTACGAGCAGTACTTC
>TRBJ1-1|once|14|NA|TRBV5-1
CASSPRGDLTEAFF
TGCGCCAGCAGCCCCAGGGGTGACCTAACTGAAGCTTTCTTT
>TRBJ1-1|NA|13|TRBD1|TRBV6-1
CASSLQGWTEAFF
TGTGCCAGCAGCCTACAGGGGTGGACTGAAGCTTTCTTT
>TRBJ2-1|NA|15|TRBD2|TRBV4-1
CASSQQRGSYNEQFF
TGCGCCAGCAGCCAGCAGCGGGGGTCCTACAATGAGCAGTTCTTC
>TRBJ2-7|NA|14|TRBD1|TRBV10-3
CATSGQNPSYEQYF
TGTGCCACCTCGGGACAGAACCCCTCCTACGAGCAGTACTTC
>TRBJ1-1|NA|17|NA|TRBV7-8
CASRLRAGTTGGTEAFF
TGTGCCAGCAGACTCCGCGCGGGGACGACGGGGGGGACTGAAGCTTTCTTT
>TRBJ2-5|NA|15|TRBD2|TRBV18
CASSSGGALRETQYF
TGTGCCAGCTCCAGCGGGGGGGCCTTACGGGAGACCCAGTACTTC
>TRBJ2-7|NA|15|NA|TRBV6-1
CASSSPRDNYVQQYF
TGTGCCAGCAGTTCCCCCCGGGACAACTACGTTCAGCAGTACTTC
>TRBJ1-5|NA|14|TRBD1|TRBV30
CAWATGGANQPQHF
TGTGCCTGGGCTACAGGGGGCGCGAATCAGCCCCAGCATTTT
>TRBJ2-7|once|16|TRBD2|TRBV9
CASSVTGTSGTYEQYF
TGTGCCAGCAGCGTCACAGGGACTAGCGGGACCTACGAGCAGTACTTC
>TRBJ2-3|NA|17|NA|TRBV5-4
CASSPKTSRGLSHTQYF
TGTGCCAGCAGCCCAAAAACCTCCCGTGGACTCTCACATACGCAGTATTTT
>TRBJ2-1|NA|18|NA|TRBV21-1
CASSATSLVPSSYNEQFF
TGTGCCAGCAGCGCGACGTCTCTTGTTCCTAGCTCCTACAATGAGCAGTTCTTC
>TRBJ1-2|NA|13|NA|TRBV28
CASSSRREDGYTF
TGTGCCAGCAGTTCCCGCCGAGAGGATGGCTACACCTTC
>TRBJ2-1|once|14|NA|TRBV19
CASSLQGTYNEQFF
TGTGCCAGTAGCCTCCAGGGTACCTACAATGAGCAGTTCTTC
>TRBJ1-6|NA|14|NA|TRBV6-5
CASSSSGENSPLHF
TGTGCCAGCAGCTCTTCGGGAGAGAATTCACCCCTCCACTTT
>TRBJ1-2|NA|17|TRBD1|TRBV7-2
CASSPRNAGTGRYGYTF
TGTGCCAGCAGCCCAAGGAACGCCGGGACAGGGCGCTATGGCTACACCTTC
>TRBJ1-3|NA|15|TRBD1|TRBV5-4
CASSLGGTAGNTIYF
TGTGCCAGCAGCTTGGGGGGGACAGCTGGAAACACCATATATTTT
>TRBJ2-2|few|14|TRBD1|TRBV10-1
CASRRDRDTGELFF
TGCGCCAGCAGGCGGGACAGGGACACCGGGGAGCTGTTTTTT
>TRBJ2-7|NA|16|NA|TRBV28
CASSYGPRAVPYEQYF
TGTGCCAGCAGTTATGGGCCCCGTGCAGTCCCCTACGAGCAGTACTTC
>TRBJ2-2|NA|16|NA|TRBV7-6
CASSLLSGVDGGELFF
TGTGCCAGCAGCTTACTGTCCGGGGTGGATGGCGGGGAGCTGTTTTTT